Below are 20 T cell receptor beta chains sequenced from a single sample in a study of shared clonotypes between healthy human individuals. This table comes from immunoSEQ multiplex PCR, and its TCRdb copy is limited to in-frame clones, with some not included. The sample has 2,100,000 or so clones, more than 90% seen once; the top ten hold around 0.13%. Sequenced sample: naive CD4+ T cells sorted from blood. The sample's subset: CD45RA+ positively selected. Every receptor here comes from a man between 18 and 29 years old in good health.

The DNA of the CDR3 is TGTGCCAGCAGCTCATCAGGGGGTTGGTTCTACGAGCAGTACTTC. It specifies CASSSSGGWFYEQYF. The rearrangement links TRBV2 to TRBJ2-7; 7 nucleotides line up with TRBD1. The CDR3 covers 15 residues. V was clipped by 6 bases and J by 3 bases; unmatched bases: 11. Looked up from germline, CDR1 is SNHLY and CDR2 is FYNNEI.

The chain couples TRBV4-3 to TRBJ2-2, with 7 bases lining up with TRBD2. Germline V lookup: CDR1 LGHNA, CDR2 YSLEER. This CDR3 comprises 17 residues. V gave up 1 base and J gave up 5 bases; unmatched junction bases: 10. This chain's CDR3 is CASSQGSGGGFTGELFF. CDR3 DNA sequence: TGCGCCAGCAGCCAAGGGTCGGGGGGAGGGTTTACCGGGGAGCTGTTTTTT.

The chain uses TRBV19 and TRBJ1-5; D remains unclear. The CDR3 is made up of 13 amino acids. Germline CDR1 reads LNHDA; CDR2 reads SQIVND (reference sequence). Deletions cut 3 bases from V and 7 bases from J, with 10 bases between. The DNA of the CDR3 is TGTGCCAGTAGTATCCTCGGAGACCAGCCCCAGCATTTT. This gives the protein CASSILGDQPQHF.

The CDR3 spells CASSHSHSGGGNTDTQYF. The DNA of the CDR3 is TGCGCCAGCAGCCACTCCCATAGTGGGGGCGGGAACACAGATACGCAGTATTTT. This chain joins TRBV4-3 and TRBJ2-3; D could derive from TRBD1 or TRBD2 (6 bases each). Trimming removed 3 bases from V and 2 bases from J, with 21 bases in between. The CDR3 extends over 18 amino acids. Germline V lookup: CDR1 LGHNA, CDR2 YSLEER.

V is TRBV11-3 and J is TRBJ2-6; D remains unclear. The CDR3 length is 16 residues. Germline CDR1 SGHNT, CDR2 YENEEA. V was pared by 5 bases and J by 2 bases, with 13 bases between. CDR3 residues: CASSPRYAPGANVLTF. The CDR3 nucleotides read TGTGCCAGCAGCCCCCGATACGCCCCTGGGGCCAACGTCCTGACTTTC.

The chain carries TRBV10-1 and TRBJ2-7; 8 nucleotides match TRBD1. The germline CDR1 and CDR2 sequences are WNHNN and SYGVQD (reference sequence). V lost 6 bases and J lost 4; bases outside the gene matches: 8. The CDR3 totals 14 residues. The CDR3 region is CASSSGTGRYEQYF. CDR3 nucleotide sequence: TGCGCCAGCAGCTCCGGGACAGGCCGTTACGAGCAGTACTTC.

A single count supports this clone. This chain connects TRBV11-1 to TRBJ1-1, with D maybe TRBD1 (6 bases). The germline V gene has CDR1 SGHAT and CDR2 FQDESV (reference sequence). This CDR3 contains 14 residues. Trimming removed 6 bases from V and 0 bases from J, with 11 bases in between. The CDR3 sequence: CASSHGGLNTEAFF. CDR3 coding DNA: TGTGCCAGCAGTCACGGGGGCTTGAACACTGAAGCTTTCTTT. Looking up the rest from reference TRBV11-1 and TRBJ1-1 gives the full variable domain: EAEVAQSPRYKITEKSQAVAFWCDPISGHATLYWYRQILGQGPELLVQFQDESVVDDSQLPKDRFSAERLKGVDSTLKIQPAELGDSAMYLCASSHGGLNTEAFFGQGTRLTVV.

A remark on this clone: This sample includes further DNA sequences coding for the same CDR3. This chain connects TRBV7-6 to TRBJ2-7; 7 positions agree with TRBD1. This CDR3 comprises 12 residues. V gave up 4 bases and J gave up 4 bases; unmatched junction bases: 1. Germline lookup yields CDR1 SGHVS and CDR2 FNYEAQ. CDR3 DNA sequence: TGTGCCAGCAGCTCACAGGGGTACGAGCAGTACTTC. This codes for CASSSQGYEQYF.

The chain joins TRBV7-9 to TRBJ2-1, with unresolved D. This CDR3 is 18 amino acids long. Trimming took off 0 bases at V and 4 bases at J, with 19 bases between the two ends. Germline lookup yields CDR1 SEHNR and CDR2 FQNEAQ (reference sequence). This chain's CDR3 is CASSLAWSRHRGYNEQFF. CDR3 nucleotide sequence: TGTGCCAGCAGCTTAGCTTGGAGTAGGCACCGTGGTTACAATGAGCAGTTCTTC.

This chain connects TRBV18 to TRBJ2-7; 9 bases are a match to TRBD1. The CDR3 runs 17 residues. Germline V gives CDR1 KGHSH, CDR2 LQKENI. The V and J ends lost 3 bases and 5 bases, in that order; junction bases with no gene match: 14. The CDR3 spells CASSPSSSGTGFHEQYF. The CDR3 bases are TGTGCCAGCTCACCGTCAAGTTCCGGGACAGGGTTCCACGAGCAGTACTTC.

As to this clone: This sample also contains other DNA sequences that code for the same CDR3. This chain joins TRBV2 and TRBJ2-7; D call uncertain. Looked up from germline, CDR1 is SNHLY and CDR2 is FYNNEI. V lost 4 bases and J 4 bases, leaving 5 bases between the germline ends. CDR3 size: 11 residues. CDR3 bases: TGTGCCAGCAGTGGGGAATACGAGCAGTACTTC. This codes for CASSGEYEQYF. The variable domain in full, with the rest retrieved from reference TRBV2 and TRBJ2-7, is EPEVTQTPSHQVTQMGQEVILRCVPISNHLYFYWYRQILGQKVEFLVSFYNNEISEKSEIFDDQFSVERPDGSNFTLKIRSTKLEDSAMYFCASSGEYEQYFGPGTRLTVT.

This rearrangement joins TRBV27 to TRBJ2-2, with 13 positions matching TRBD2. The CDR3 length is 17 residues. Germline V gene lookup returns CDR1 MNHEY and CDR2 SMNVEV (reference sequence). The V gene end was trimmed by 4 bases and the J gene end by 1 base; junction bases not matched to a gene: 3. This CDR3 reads CASSSGLAGVNTGELFF. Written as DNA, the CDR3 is TGTGCCAGCAGTTCCGGACTAGCGGGAGTGAACACCGGGGAGCTGTTTTTT.

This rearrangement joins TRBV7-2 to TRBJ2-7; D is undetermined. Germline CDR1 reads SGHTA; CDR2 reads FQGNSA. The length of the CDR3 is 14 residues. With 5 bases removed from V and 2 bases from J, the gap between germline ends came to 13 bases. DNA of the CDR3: TGTGCCAGCAGCCCCTTTGTGACCACCTACGAGCAGTACTTC. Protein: CASSPFVTTYEQYF.

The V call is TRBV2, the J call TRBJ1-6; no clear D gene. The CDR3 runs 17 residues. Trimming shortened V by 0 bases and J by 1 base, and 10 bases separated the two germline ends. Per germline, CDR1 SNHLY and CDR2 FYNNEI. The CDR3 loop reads CASSEARGVSYNSPLHF. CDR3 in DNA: TGTGCCAGCAGTGAAGCGCGAGGAGTGTCCTATAATTCACCCCTCCACTTT.

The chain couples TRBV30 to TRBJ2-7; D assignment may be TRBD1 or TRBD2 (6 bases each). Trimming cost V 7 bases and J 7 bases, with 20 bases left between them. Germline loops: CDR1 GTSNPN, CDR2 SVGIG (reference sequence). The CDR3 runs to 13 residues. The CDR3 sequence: CASERGLMGEQYF. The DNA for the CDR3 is TGTGCCTCTGAACGGGGGCTAATGGGTGAGCAGTACTTC. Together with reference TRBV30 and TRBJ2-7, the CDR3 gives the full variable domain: SQTIHQWPATLVQPVGSPLSLECTVEGTSNPNLYWYRQAAGRGLQLLFYSVGIGQISSEVPQNLSASRPQDRQFILSSKKLLLSDSGFYLCASERGLMGEQYFGPGTRLTVT.

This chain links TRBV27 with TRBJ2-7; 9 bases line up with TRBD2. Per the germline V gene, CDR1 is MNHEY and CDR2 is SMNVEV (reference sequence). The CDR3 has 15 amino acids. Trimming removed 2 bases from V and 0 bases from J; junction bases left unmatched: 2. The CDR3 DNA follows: TGTGCCAGCAGTTTAGGAGCGGGAGGCTCCTACGAGCAGTACTTC. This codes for CASSLGAGGSYEQYF.

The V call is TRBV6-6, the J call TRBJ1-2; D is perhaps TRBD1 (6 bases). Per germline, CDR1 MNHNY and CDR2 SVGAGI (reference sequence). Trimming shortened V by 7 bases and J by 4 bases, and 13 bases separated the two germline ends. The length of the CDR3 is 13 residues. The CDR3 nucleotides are TGTGCCAGCACCCTCATGGGGGCCTATGGCTACACCTTC. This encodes CASTLMGAYGYTF.

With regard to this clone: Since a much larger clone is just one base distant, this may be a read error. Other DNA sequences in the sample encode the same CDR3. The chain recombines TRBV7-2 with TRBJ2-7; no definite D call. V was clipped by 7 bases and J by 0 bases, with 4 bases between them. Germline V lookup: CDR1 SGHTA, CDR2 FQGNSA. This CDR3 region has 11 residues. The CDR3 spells CASTSSYEQYF. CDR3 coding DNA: TGTGCCAGCACCTCCTCCTACGAGCAGTACTTC.

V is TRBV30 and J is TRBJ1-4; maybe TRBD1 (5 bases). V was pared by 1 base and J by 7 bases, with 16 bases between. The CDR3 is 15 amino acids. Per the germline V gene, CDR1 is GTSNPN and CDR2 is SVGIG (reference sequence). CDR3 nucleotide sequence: TGTGCCTGGAGTGGAGGAAGGGGAGGTGGTGAAAAACTGTTTTTT. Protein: CAWSGGRGGGEKLFF.

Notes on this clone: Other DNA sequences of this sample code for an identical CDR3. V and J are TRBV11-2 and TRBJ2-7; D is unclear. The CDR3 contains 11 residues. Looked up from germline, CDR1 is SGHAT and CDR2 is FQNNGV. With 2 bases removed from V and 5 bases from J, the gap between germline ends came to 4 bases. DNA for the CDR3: TGTGCCAGCAGCTTACGGGACGAGCAGTACTTC. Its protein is CASSLRDEQYF. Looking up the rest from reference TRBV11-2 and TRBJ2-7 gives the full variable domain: EAGVAQSPRYKIIEKRQSVAFWCNPISGHATLYWYQQILGQGPKLLIQFQNNGVVDDSQLPKDRFSAERLKGVDSTLKIQPAKLEDSAVYLCASSLRDEQYFGPGTRLTVT.